The 29 T cell receptor beta chains given below trace back to one sample, sequenced in a study of response to subunit inactivated influenza vaccine. TCRdb analysed the RT-PCR reads with MiXCR anew, one entry per CDR3 protein. The sample shows more than 550,000 distinct CDR3 sequences, over 9.5% of them seen only once. This material consisted of PBMCs from blood, taken on the day of vaccination. The receptors stem from a middle-aged man who received an inactivated influenza vaccine.

CDR3 bases: TGCGCCAGCAGCTCTGACAGGGGCACCTACACAGATACGCAGTATTTT. As protein: CASSSDRGTYTDTQYF. The chain recombines TRBV5-1 with TRBJ2-3; 8 bases agree with TRBD1. Unmatched junction bases numbered 8, after V lost 3 bases and J lost 2 bases. The CDR3 runs 16 residues. CDR1 SGHRS and CDR2 YFSETQ come from the germline V gene. Supplemented by reference TRBV5-1 and TRBJ2-3, the full variable domain reads KAGVTQTPRYLIKTRGQQVTLSCSPISGHRSVSWYQQTPGQGLQFLFEYFSETQRNKGNFPGRFSGRQFSNSRSEMNVSTLELGDSALYLCASSSDRGTYTDTQYFGPGTRLTVL.

The rearrangement uses TRBV28 and TRBJ1-6; D possibly corresponds to TRBD1 (6 bases). Trimming left V 2 bases short and J 7 bases short, with 12 bases between. The CDR3 has 15 residues. Germline V lookup: CDR1 MDHEN, CDR2 SYDVKM. CDR3 in amino acids: CASSLGSRGNSPLHF. The CDR3 nucleotides are TGTGCCAGCAGTTTAGGGTCAAGGGGGAATTCACCCCTCCACTTT.

The chain carries TRBV24-1 and TRBJ2-1; D possibly matches TRBD1 or TRBD2 (5 bases each). The CDR3 sequence is 13 residues long. CDR1 and CDR2 (germline): KGHDR, SFDVKD. V lost 3 bases to trimming and J lost 11 bases, with 13 bases between them. The CDR3 DNA follows: TGTGCCACCAGTGATCCAGGGACGGATCAGCAGTTCTTC. Protein: CATSDPGTDQQFF.

The gene calls are TRBV4-1 and TRBJ2-7; D perhaps matches TRBD2 (7 bases). Between the trimmed V and J ends, which lost 0 bases and 0 bases, there was a span of 15 bases. Germline V lookup: CDR1 MGHRA, CDR2 YSYEKL. The CDR3 contains 17 residues. CDR3 coding DNA: TGCGCCAGCAGCCAAGATCTAGGGGGGGAGCCCTCCTACGAGCAGTACTTC. Translated, it gives CASSQDLGGEPSYEQYF.

This clonotype was counted ten times or more. This chain joins TRBV4-3 and TRBJ1-4, with 10 bases identical to TRBD1. The length of the CDR3 is 18 residues. Per germline, CDR1 LGHNA and CDR2 YSLEER. With 2 bases clipped from V and 5 bases from J, the junction kept 11 bases outside the gene matches. The CDR3 DNA sequence: TGCGCCAGCAGCCAAACGCCTGGGTGGACAGGGGGAAATGAAAAACTGTTTTTT. This encodes CASSQTPGWTGGNEKLFF.

This chain links TRBV27 with TRBJ1-2; no reliable D call. V was shortened by 5 bases and J by 0 bases, with 13 bases between the two germline ends. The CDR3 sequence is 15 residues long. The germline CDR1 and CDR2 sequences are MNHEY and SMNVEV (reference sequence). The CDR3 here is CASSPYPPSNYGYTF. CDR3 sequence (DNA): TGTGCCAGCAGTCCCTATCCCCCGTCTAACTATGGCTACACCTTC.

V and J are TRBV12-3 or TRBV12-4 and TRBJ2-1; possible D gene TRBD1, 6 bases. This CDR3 comprises 14 residues. Trimming cost V 6 bases and J 8 bases, with 17 bases left between them. The CDR3 here is CASRLLQGQDEQFF. As DNA, the CDR3 is TGTGCCAGCAGACTACTACAGGGTCAGGATGAGCAGTTCTTC.

This chain connects TRBV24-1 to TRBJ2-3; TRBD2 is a possible D gene (5 bases). Trimming left V 3 bases short and J 6 bases short, with 18 bases between. The germline gives CDR1 KGHDR, CDR2 SFDVKD. The CDR3 runs 16 residues. The CDR3 nucleotides read TGTGCCACCAGTGATCCGGGAAGGGCCCCCGGGGATACGCAGTATTTT. Protein sequence: CATSDPGRAPGDTQYF.

This clonotype was observed a few times. The chain carries TRBV4-3 and TRBJ2-1; D uncertain. CDR3 size: 16 residues. V dropped 0 bases and J dropped 3 bases, with 12 bases sitting between them. Germline V gene sequence: CDR1 LGHNA, CDR2 YSLEER. CDR3 protein: CASSQESNGLYNEQFF. The CDR3 bases are TGCGCCAGCAGCCAAGAATCGAACGGTCTCTACAATGAGCAGTTCTTC.

The chain uses TRBV27 and TRBJ2-1; D is undetermined. There are 15 residues in the CDR3. With 1 base removed from V and 0 bases from J, the gap between germline ends came to 7 bases. CDR1 and CDR2 from the germline V gene are MNHEY and SMNVEV (reference sequence). The CDR3: CASSLFPGSYNEQFF. Written as DNA, the CDR3 is TGTGCCAGCAGTTTATTTCCGGGCTCCTACAATGAGCAGTTCTTC.

This clonotype was found once. Being one base from a much bigger clone, this may be a read error. The V and J genes are TRBV24-1 and TRBJ2-1; 8 bases align to TRBD1. CDR3 length: 14 amino acids. Germline values: CDR1 KGHDR, CDR2 SFDVKD. The CDR3 bases are TGTACCACCAGTGACACAACGACAGGGGCTGAGCAGTTCTTC. As protein: CTTSDTTTGAEQFF.

Ten or more counts support this clonotype. The gene calls are TRBV12-3 or TRBV12-4 and TRBJ1-1; 8 nucleotides align to TRBD1. The junction had 6 bases not matched to a gene; V was cut back by 6 bases and J by 0 bases. This CDR3 is 15 amino acids long. This CDR3 is CASRPTGGMNTEAFF. In DNA form, the CDR3 reads TGTGCCAGCAGGCCCACAGGGGGGATGAACACTGAAGCTTTCTTT.

The chain uses TRBV27 and TRBJ2-1; TRBD2 agrees at 14 bases. V shed 6 bases, J shed 7 bases, and the junction held 2 bases outside the gene matches. Germline CDR1 reads MNHEY; CDR2 reads SMNVEV (reference sequence). This CDR3 has 14 amino acids. For the CDR3, the DNA is TGTGCCAGCAGGGGACTAGCGGGGGTAAATGAGCAGTTCTTC. It yields the protein CASRGLAGVNEQFF.

This clonotype was counted a few times. The chain is built from TRBV5-5 and TRBJ2-2; 7 nucleotides agree with TRBD1. Germline assignment: CDR1 SGHKS and CDR2 YYEKEE (reference sequence). The J segment lost 1 base and the V segment lost 5 bases, leaving 5 bases of the junction unmatched. The CDR3 contains 15 residues. The CDR3 region has the DNA TGTGCCAGCAGACCGAGACAGGGGAACACCGGGGAGCTGTTTTTT. Protein: CASRPRQGNTGELFF.

This clonotype was seen a handful of times. The chain recombines TRBV29-1 with TRBJ1-2; D gene uncertain. This CDR3 contains 13 residues. CDR1 is SQVTM, CDR2 ANQGSEA, per germline. V was shortened by 1 base and J by 0 bases, with 6 bases between the two germline ends. The CDR3 sequence is CSVEARSNYGYTF. CDR3 DNA sequence: TGCAGCGTTGAAGCCCGGTCTAACTATGGCTACACCTTC.

This clonotype was observed a few times. V gene TRBV5-1 combines with J gene TRBJ2-7; D is perhaps TRBD1 or TRBD2 (6 bases each). Germline values: CDR1 SGHRS, CDR2 YFSETQ. V was pared by 3 bases and J by 6 bases, with 13 bases between. This CDR3 contains 13 residues. In DNA form, the CDR3 reads TGCGCCAGCAGCTGGGGGGCGAGTGCCGAGCAGTACTTC. Translation gives CASSWGASAEQYF. Full variable domain (outside the CDR3, taken from reference TRBV5-1 and TRBJ2-7): KAGVTQTPRYLIKTRGQQVTLSCSPISGHRSVSWYQQTPGQGLQFLFEYFSETQRNKGNFPGRFSGRQFSNSRSEMNVSTLELGDSALYLCASSWGASAEQYFGPGTRLTVT.

This clonotype was seen only a few times. The gene calls are TRBV5-1 and TRBJ2-7; a weak D match, TRBD1 (5 bases). Trimming took 4 bases from V and 2 from J, leaving 13 bases between them. Germline CDR1 reads SGHRS; CDR2 reads YFSETQ. This CDR3 spans 14 amino acids. The CDR3 bases are TGCGCCAGCAGCGGGCGGACATTTGCCTACGAGCAGTACTTC. Amino acids: CASSGRTFAYEQYF.

In this sample, this clonotype turned up a few times. The rearrangement links TRBV10-3 to TRBJ2-3; D might be TRBD1 (6 bases). V shed 8 bases and J shed 0 bases, with 18 bases lying between them. Germline CDR1 is ENHRY and CDR2 is SYGVKD. This CDR3 is built from 16 residues. CDR3 sequence: CAISPRDITSTDTQYF. As DNA, the CDR3 is TGTGCCATCTCCCCTCGGGACATAACTAGCACAGATACGCAGTATTTT.

V is TRBV6-1 and J is TRBJ2-7; tentatively, D is TRBD1 (6 bases). The CDR3 contains 13 residues. CDR1 is MNHNS and CDR2 is SASEGT in the germline V gene. V was cut by 5 bases and J by 3 bases, with 11 bases left in between. CDR3 residues: CASSTTGNYEQYF. Written as DNA, the CDR3 is TGTGCCAGCAGTACCACAGGGAACTACGAGCAGTACTTC.

This clonotype was detected a few times. The V and J genes are TRBV12-3 or TRBV12-4 and TRBJ2-3; D is perhaps TRBD2 (6 bases). The CDR3 runs to 15 residues. V was cut by 5 bases and J by 8 bases, with 20 bases left in between. CDR3 loop: CASSPRATTEGTQYF. The CDR3 nucleotides are TGTGCCAGCAGTCCGCGGGCCACAACGGAGGGTACGCAGTATTTT.

In this sample, this clonotype turned up a few times. The chain carries TRBV12-3 or TRBV12-4 and TRBJ2-2, with D possibly being TRBD2 (6 bases). This CDR3 has 14 residues. Trimming left V 7 bases short and J 1 base short, with 10 bases between. The CDR3, as DNA: TGTGCCAGCATCGGGGGAATGAACACCGGGGAGCTGTTTTTT. It is translated as CASIGGMNTGELFF.

J is TRBJ2-6 and V is TRBV20-1; D is ambiguous. Deletions cut 3 bases from V and 0 bases from J, with 6 bases between. Germline loops: CDR1 DFQATT, CDR2 SNEGSKA (reference sequence). CDR3 length: 14 residues. Here the CDR3 DNA reads TGCAGTGCTAGGAAAGGCTCTGGGGCCAACGTCCTGACTTTC. This codes for CSARKGSGANVLTF.

This clonotype was detected many times. The J gene is TRBJ2-2, the V gene TRBV3-1; 8 nucleotides agree with TRBD1. V dropped 7 bases and J dropped 6; count of bases not matched to a gene: 7. This CDR3 contains 14 residues. Per germline, CDR1 LGHDT and CDR2 YNNKEL (reference sequence). CDR3 sequence (DNA): TGTGCCAGCACCCGGACAGGGAGATCCGGGGAGCTGTTTTTT. This sequence encodes CASTRTGRSGELFF.

The rearrangement links TRBV6-2 or TRBV6-3 to TRBJ2-6; 10 positions match TRBD2. The ends lost 2 bases at V and 2 bases at J; junction bases unmatched: 12. The germline V gene has CDR1 MNHEY and CDR2 SVGEGT. The CDR3 covers 20 residues. CDR3 sequence: CASSYRPSSGSRPGANVLTF. CDR3 nucleotide sequence: TGTGCCAGCAGTTACAGGCCCTCTAGCGGGAGCCGACCTGGGGCCAACGTCCTGACTTTC.

The rearrangement uses TRBV6-2 or TRBV6-3 and TRBJ2-1; 9 nucleotides match TRBD2. Germline lookup yields CDR1 MNHEY and CDR2 SVGEGT. CDR3 length equals 17 residues. With 6 bases clipped from V and 0 bases from J, the junction kept 9 bases outside the gene matches. Here the CDR3 reads CASSPGTSFSSYNEQFF. The CDR3 DNA sequence: TGTGCCAGCAGCCCAGGGACTAGCTTTAGCTCCTACAATGAGCAGTTCTTC.

The chain has TRBV10-3 and TRBJ2-5, with a tentative D call TRBD2 (6 bases). Germline loops: CDR1 ENHRY, CDR2 SYGVKD. Trimming shortened V by 5 bases and J by 5 bases, and 12 bases separated the two germline ends. The CDR3 covers 13 residues. The CDR3 reads CAISKTSAETQYF. CDR3 coding DNA: TGTGCCATCAGTAAGACTAGTGCGGAGACCCAGTACTTC.

This clonotype was counted a few times. The CDR3 coding sequence is TGTGCCAGCAGCCAAGAAGTGTTGTATAATTCACCCCTCCACTTT. Its protein product is CASSQEVLYNSPLHF. V gene TRBV4-2 combines with J gene TRBJ1-6; D is uncertain. The CDR3 consists of 15 residues. Per germline, CDR1 LGHNA and CDR2 YNFKEQ. V shed 0 bases and J shed 4 bases, with 7 bases lying between them.

The rearrangement uses TRBV7-2 and TRBJ2-3, with 12 positions matching TRBD2. Germline CDR1 is SGHTA and CDR2 is FQGNSA. With V trimmed by 4 bases and J by 9 bases, 14 bases remained unmatched. The CDR3 has 17 residues. The CDR3 spells CASSSIGVLAGGVTQYF. The CDR3 bases are TGTGCCAGCAGCTCCATCGGGGTACTAGCGGGAGGTGTGACGCAGTATTTT.

For the CDR3, the DNA is TGTGCCAGCAGCTCGTTACAGGGGGCGTGGGAGACCCAGTACTTC. Residues: CASSSLQGAWETQYF. The chain has TRBV7-2 and TRBJ2-5; TRBD1 matches 9 bases. The junction had 8 bases not matched to a gene; V was cut back by 4 bases and J by 5 bases. CDR1 is SGHTA, CDR2 FQGNSA, per germline. The CDR3 consists of 15 residues.